The T cell receptor (beta chain) described here comes from a study of T-cell memory formation after mild COVID-19. Notes on the study in general: Clones that got smaller from day 15 to 85 had even CD4/CD8, while clones growing later tipped toward CD4+.

The CDR3 consists of 17 residues. Trimming pared 7 bases from V and 1 base from J, leaving 22 bases between. In the case of this clonotype: Its antigen is not identified.

Employing constant-segment primers, 5'RACE generated TCR alpha and TCR beta cDNA libraries bearing sample barcodes and UMIs. Each CDR3 protein is one row after TCRdb ran MiXCR on the 5' RACE reads. The sample includes 300,000 to 400,000 distinct CDR3 sequences, less than 20% of them seen just once. This sequence originates from a man between 18 and 35 years old who had mild COVID-19 (a few samples of this study predate the infection). Cell type and time point are not known. The sequenced sample was PBMCs or a T cell subset sorted from them (not recorded which). This rearrangement joins TRBV12-3 or TRBV12-4 to TRBJ2-5; D is perhaps TRBD2 (5 bases). CDR3 coding DNA: TGTGCCAGCACTATGGGAGCGGACTTACCCCTCCAAGAGACCCAGTACTTC. Translated: CASTMGADLPLQETQYF.